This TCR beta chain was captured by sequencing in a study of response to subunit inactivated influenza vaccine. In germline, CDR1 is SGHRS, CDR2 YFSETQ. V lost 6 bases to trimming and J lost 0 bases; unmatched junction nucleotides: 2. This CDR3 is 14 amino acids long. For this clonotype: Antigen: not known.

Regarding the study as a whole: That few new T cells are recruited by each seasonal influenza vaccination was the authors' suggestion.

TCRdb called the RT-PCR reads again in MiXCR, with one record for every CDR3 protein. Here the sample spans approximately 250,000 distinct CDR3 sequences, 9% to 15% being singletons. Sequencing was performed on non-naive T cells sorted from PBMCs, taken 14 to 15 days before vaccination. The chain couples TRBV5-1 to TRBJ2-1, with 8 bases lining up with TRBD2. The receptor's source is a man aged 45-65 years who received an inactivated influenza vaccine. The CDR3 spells CASKRESSYNEQFF. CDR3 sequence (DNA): TGCGCCAGCAAGCGGGAGAGCTCCTACAATGAGCAGTTCTTC.